This entry describes one TCR beta chain. The length of the CDR3 is 17 residues. V lost 3 bases and J lost 9, with 21 bases in between. The V gene's germline CDR1 is MNHNS and CDR2 SASEGT. This sample is drawn from a study of blood T cell repertoires in COVID-19. Whole-study context: Donors in the United States, Italy and Spain gave samples during acute or convalescent COVID-19.

As handled by the study authors: Reference gene primer amplification yielded estimated nucleated cell counts. The method was immunoSEQ multiplex PCR; TCRdb's version includes in-frame clones alone and lacks a portion of them. V, J and clone size are those of that table, while D and trimming were read from the DNA. This sample has roughly 310,000 clones; 88% occur once, and the top ten carry roughly 4%. This TCR came from a woman aged 50 to 60 with active or convalescent COVID-19. This sequence joins TRBV6-1 and TRBJ1-6, with TRBD1 as a possible D gene (6 bases). Sequencing was carried out using peripheral blood. CDR3 sequence: CASSEDPGANIISPLHF. Written as DNA, the CDR3 is TGTGCCAGCAGTGAGGATCCAGGGGCGAATATTATTTCACCCCTCCACTTT.